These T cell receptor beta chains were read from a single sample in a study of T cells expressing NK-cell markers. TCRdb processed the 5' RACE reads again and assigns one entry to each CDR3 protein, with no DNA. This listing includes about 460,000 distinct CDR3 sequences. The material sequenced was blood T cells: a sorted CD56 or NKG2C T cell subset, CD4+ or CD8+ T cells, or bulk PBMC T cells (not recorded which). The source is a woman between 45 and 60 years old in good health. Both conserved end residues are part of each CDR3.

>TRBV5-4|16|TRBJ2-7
CASSLGHRGGDYEQYF
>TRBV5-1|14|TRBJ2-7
CASSHSGKKYEQYF
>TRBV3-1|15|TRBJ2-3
CASSQSTGFTDTQYF
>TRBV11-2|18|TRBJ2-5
CASSLGLLAGSLQETQYF
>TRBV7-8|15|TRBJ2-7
CASSTGTSGAGEQYF
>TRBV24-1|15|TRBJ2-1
CATSDDGTTYNEQFF
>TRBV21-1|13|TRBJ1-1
CASSPRPPKGAFF
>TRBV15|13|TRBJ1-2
CATSRDVVGGYTF
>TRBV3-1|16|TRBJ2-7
CASSRTRGVGAYEQYF
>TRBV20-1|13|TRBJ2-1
CSAFFSRANEQFF
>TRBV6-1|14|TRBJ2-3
CASKRELQTDTQYF
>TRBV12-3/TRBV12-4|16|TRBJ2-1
CASTVYRRDSYNEQFF
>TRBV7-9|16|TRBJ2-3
CASSPKGTTSTDTQYF
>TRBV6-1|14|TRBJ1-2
CASSARDGNYGYTF
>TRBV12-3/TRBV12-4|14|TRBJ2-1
CASSFSGRGFEQFF
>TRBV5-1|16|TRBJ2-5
CASSLGATSGEETQYF
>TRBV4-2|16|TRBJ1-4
CASSQGTGALNEKLFF
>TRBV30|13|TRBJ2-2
CAWSVINTGELFF
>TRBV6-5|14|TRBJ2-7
CASRLQGGTYEQYF
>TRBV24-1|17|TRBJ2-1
CATSDWGAGSSYNEQFF
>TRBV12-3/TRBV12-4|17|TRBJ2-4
CASRGVLRGRGKNIQYF
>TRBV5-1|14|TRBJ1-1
CASSSGLYGTEAFF
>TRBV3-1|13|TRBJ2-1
CASGRSVGDEQFF
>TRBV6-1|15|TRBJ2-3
CASAGQGRGPDTQYF
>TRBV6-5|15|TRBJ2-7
CASSYLGTGVDEQYF
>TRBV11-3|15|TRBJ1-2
CASSFGGELNYGYTF
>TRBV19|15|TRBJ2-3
CASRLAGGPIDTQYF
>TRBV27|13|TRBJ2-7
CASSWSSGGEQYF
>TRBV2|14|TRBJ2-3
CASGDRGRGDTQYF
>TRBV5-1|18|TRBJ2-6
CASSLGGTAASGANVLTF
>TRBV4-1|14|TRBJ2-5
CASSQGGLRETQYF
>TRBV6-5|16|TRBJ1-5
CASSLGVRTGEEPQHF
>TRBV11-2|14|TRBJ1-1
CASSLVPQVTEAFF
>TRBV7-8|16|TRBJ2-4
CASSAFSQRAKNIQYF
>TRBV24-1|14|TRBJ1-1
CATSDGTRTHEAFF
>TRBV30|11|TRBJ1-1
CAWGDRSEAFF
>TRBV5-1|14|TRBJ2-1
CASSSGLPDNEQFF
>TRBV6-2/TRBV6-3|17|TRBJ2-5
CASSSLTQLAGEETQYF
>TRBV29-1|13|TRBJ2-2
CSVERKNTGELFF
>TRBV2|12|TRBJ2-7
CASNSLHYEQYF
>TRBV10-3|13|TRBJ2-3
CAISDDPTNTQYF
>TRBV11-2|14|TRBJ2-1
CASSLGLRPGEQFF
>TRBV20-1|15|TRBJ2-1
CSAKSPLAGENEQFF
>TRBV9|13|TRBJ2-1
CASSVAFRAEQFF
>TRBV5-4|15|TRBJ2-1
CASSSEGLDGGRQFF
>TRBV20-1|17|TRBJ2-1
CSARTVGTPQFYNEQFF
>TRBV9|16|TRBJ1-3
CASSEGTARSGNTIYF
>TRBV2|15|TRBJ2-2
CATQSAGGPTGELFF
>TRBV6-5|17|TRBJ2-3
CASSFQGLAGGKDTQYF
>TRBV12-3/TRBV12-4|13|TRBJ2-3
CASSGGVADTQYF
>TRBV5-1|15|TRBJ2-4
CASSSEGLAENIQYF
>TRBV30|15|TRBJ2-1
CAWSVLTSSYNEQFF
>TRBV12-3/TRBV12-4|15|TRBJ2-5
CATQRGRFGGETQYF
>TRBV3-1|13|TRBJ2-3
CASSQVSGNTQYF
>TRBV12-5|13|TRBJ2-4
CASGSGTKNIQYF
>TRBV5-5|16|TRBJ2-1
CASSLVMGQGNNEQFF
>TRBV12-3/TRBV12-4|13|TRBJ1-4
CASFLGGNEKLFF
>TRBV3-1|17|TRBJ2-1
CASSRRREGTSGRKQFF
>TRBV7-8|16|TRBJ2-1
CASSRGSGSSYNEQFF